This T cell receptor (beta chain) stems from a study of blood T cell repertoires in COVID-19. This clone was seen once. Participant ages covered roughly 18 to 90 years across 20 to 30 US areas. Each recovered donor of Cohort 3 presented with two negative PCRs, clearance, or symptom resolution. As processed by the authors: Scientists estimated how many nucleated cells there were by amplifying reference gene primers. Sequencing was performed with immunoSEQ multiplex PCR; in TCRdb, only in-frame clones are kept and a portion is missing. V and J calls and clone size follow that table, whereas D and trimming were derived from the DNA. The profile covers about 220,000 clones, with around 89% appearing a single time and 2.6% taken by the ten largest. The receptor was derived from a woman between 25 and 40 years old who had recovered from COVID-19. Sequenced: PBMCs or T cells enriched from blood (not recorded which).

CDR3 bases: TGTGCCAGCAGCTCCCAGCCGGGACAGTTTAATGAAAAACTGTTTTTT. Protein sequence: CASSSQPGQFNEKLFF. The J gene is TRBJ1-4, the V gene TRBV5-5; TRBD1 matches 7 bases. The CDR3 spans 16 residues. Germline loops: CDR1 SGHKS, CDR2 YYEKEE (reference sequence). With 3 bases clipped from V and 4 bases from J, the junction kept 9 bases outside the gene matches.